The source of this TCR beta chain is a study of shared clonotypes between healthy human individuals. Study outcomes and limitations: Only blood was sampled, and tissue TCR repertoires likely differ from blood ones. Represented diversity, genetic and exposure-history alike, was limited by few donors. Naive subsets generally had larger estimated richness than memory subsets.

About this clone: What it recognizes is unknown.

This table comes from immunoSEQ multiplex PCR, and its TCRdb copy is limited to in-frame clones, with some not included. The table has about 1 million clones, about 74% seen once. The CDR3 covers 14 residues. Trimming at V came to 6 bases and at J to 3 bases, leaving 5 bases not matched to a gene. Germline V CDR1 and CDR2: LNHDA, SQIVND (reference sequence). J is TRBJ1-5 and V is TRBV19; TRBD1 matches at 7 bases. This TCR came from a man between 18 and 35 years old in good health. Sequenced input: memory CD4+ T cells sorted from blood. Subset indicated: CD45RA-negative fraction. CDR3 coding DNA: TGTGCCAGTAGCCCGACAGGGTCCAATCAGCCCCAGCATTTT. This codes for CASSPTGSNQPQHF.